Listed below are T cell receptor beta chains from one sample, sequenced in a study of beta chain features in type 1 diabetes. Generated by immunoSEQ multiplex PCR, the TCRdb table keeps only in-frame clones and is missing some. In the table there are around 300,000 clones, approximately 14% of which are singletons. The sequenced material came from central memory CD4+ T cells from blood. The receptors originated from a man younger than 45 in good health. The CDR3 runs from the conserved cysteine through the conserved F or W. Some rows have no size entry. The others give once, few or many, or a class for an expanded clone.

V	size	J	CDR3
TRBV6-5	.	TRBJ1-4	CASSYSPSGGEKLFF
TRBV29-1	.	TRBJ2-2	CSVESRGLNTGELFF
TRBV5-1	.	TRBJ2-5	CASSSTGGSEETQYF
TRBV18	.	TRBJ1-5	CASSPIGGSNQPQHF
TRBV5-1	.	TRBJ1-1	CASSLRGQGSEAFF
TRBV5-6	.	TRBJ2-3	CASSPATGTDTQYF
TRBV29-1	.	TRBJ1-1	CSVVRTGGAFF
TRBV18	few	TRBJ1-2	CASSQDSNYGYTF
TRBV18	.	TRBJ1-2	CASSPETGATSGYTF
TRBV5-5	.	TRBJ1-2	CASRHWRNLGNYGYTF
TRBV11-2	few	TRBJ2-1	CASSLAGVRNEQFF
TRBV5-1	.	TRBJ2-3	CASSYGQDTDTQYF
TRBV9	.	TRBJ2-4	CASSVQGKKNIQYF
TRBV4-1	.	TRBJ2-5	CASSQVGGNGLAQYF
TRBV4-3	.	TRBJ2-7	CASSQEQGNEQYF
TRBV2	.	TRBJ2-1	CASSEAGVSYNEQFF
TRBV5-1	few	TRBJ2-5	CASSSGTGAETQYF
TRBV25-1	.	TRBJ2-2	CASSEQGATGELFF
TRBV5-1	few	TRBJ2-1	CASSLEGGKGYSYNEQFF
TRBV28	.	TRBJ1-2	CASSSRPGSHGYTF
TRBV18	.	TRBJ2-2	CASSPRQGTGELFF
TRBV6-6	many	TRBJ2-4	CASSSQGDGAKNIQYF
TRBV6-5	once	TRBJ2-1	CASSQGLAGANEQFF
TRBV7-9	few	TRBJ2-3	CASSLGRGGDTQYF
TRBV5-1	.	TRBJ1-2	CASSLGKANYGYTF
TRBV29-1	few	TRBJ1-4	CSVGPGTGGEKLFF
TRBV7-2	.	TRBJ2-3	CASSLGSGGSTDTQYF
TRBV4-2	.	TRBJ2-5	CASSQGLAGGKETQYF
TRBV5-1	few	TRBJ2-1	CASSLPGGREQFF
TRBV18	.	.	CASSGQGNYEQYF
TRBV2	many	TRBJ2-1	CASSEGAGGQFF
TRBV4-3	.	TRBJ1-2	CASSPTNNYGYTF
TRBV7-2	.	TRBJ2-3	CASSSGTADTQYF
TRBV7-2	few	TRBJ2-6	CASSAPGANVLTF
TRBV19	many	TRBJ1-1	CASSLMGQGGTEAFF
TRBV7-2	few	TRBJ1-1	CASSPGGWGTEAFF
TRBV10-3	.	TRBJ2-3	CAISQGPDTQYF
TRBV18	.	TRBJ1-5	CASSPKGFGNQPQHF
TRBV5-6	few	TRBJ1-3	CASSFTYPGGLTGNTIYF
TRBV4-3	.	TRBJ2-1	CASSQDRPNSGSVNEQFF
TRBV18	few	TRBJ2-3	CASSPVPGPSTDTQYF
TRBV27	few	TRBJ1-1	CASSEQDGNTEAFF
TRBV5-1	few	TRBJ2-5	CASRAEETQYF
TRBV18	few	TRBJ2-7	CASSSRTGSNEQYF
TRBV5-1	.	TRBJ2-3	CASSPGELDTQYF
TRBV11-2	few	TRBJ2-6	CASSLLASGANVLTF
TRBV5-1	few	TRBJ2-3	CASGSGSTDTQYF
TRBV7-2	.	TRBJ1-2	CASSFTQGFGYTF
TRBV5-4	few	TRBJ2-5	CASSQDPSGGQGETQYF
TRBV11-3	few	TRBJ2-2	CASSLGADTGELFF
TRBV2	.	TRBJ2-3	CASKLAQGTDTQYF